Presented here are 26 T cell receptor beta chains from one specimen sequenced in a study of neoadjuvant anti-PD-1 for oral cavity cancer. The data were produced by immunoSEQ multiplex PCR, yet TCRdb's version contains in-frame clones alone and is incomplete. The sample has over 10,000 clones, roughly three fifths seen once. Material: PBMCs, obtained before nivolumab (anti-PD-1) treatment. The receptors stem from a person between 40 and 85 years old with oral cavity squamous cell carcinoma.

This clone was observed a few times. J is TRBJ2-3 and V is TRBV5-6, with 9 nucleotides matching TRBD2. The V gene's germline CDR1 is SGHDT and CDR2 YYEEEE. With 3 bases clipped from V and 3 bases from J, the junction kept 8 bases outside the gene matches. The length of the CDR3 is 16 residues. The CDR3: CASSYTMTSGTDTQYF. CDR3 bases: TGTGCCAGCAGCTATACAATGACTAGCGGAACAGATACGCAGTATTTT.

CDR3 protein: CAVRGTSVVDEQFF. The CDR3 nucleotides are TGTGCCGTGAGAGGCACTAGCGTGGTGGATGAGCAGTTCTTC. This chain uses TRBV10-3 with TRBJ2-1; 7 nucleotides match TRBD2. J was trimmed by 8 bases and V by 11 bases; bases with no gene match: 15. The CDR3 is 14 amino acids. The V gene's germline CDR1 is ENHRY and CDR2 SYGVKD.

V gene TRBV30 combines with J gene TRBJ1-5; maybe TRBD1 (5 bases). V was shortened by 4 bases and J by 3 bases, with 10 bases between the two germline ends. Germline CDR1 reads GTSNPN; CDR2 reads SVGIG (reference sequence). The CDR3 runs 13 residues. The CDR3 spells CAWTGGANQPQHF. Here the CDR3 DNA reads TGTGCCTGGACCGGCGGGGCCAATCAGCCCCAGCATTTT.

The chain is built from TRBV6-5 and TRBJ2-7; no clear D. CDR1 MNHEY and CDR2 SVGAGI come from the germline V gene. V was trimmed by 5 bases and J by 7 bases, leaving 12 bases between them. The length of the CDR3 is 12 residues. The CDR3 reads CASSRPRREQYF. In DNA, the CDR3 is TGTGCCAGCAGTCGCCCTCGTAGGGAGCAGTACTTC.

The chain couples TRBV19 to TRBJ1-1; no firm D call. The CDR3 covers 13 residues. V shed 3 bases and J shed 0 bases, with 5 bases lying between them. Germline assignment: CDR1 LNHDA and CDR2 SQIVND (reference sequence). CDR3 sequence: CASSIVLNTEAFF. CDR3 in DNA: TGTGCCAGTAGTATCGTGCTGAACACTGAAGCTTTCTTT.

In DNA form, the CDR3 reads TGTGCCAGCACCCCCAGCGCGGGGATCGACGGTTACGAGCAGTACTTC. As protein: CASTPSAGIDGYEQYF. The rearrangement joins TRBV6-6 to TRBJ2-7, with D tentatively TRBD2 (6 bases). Between the trimmed V and J ends, which lost 7 bases and 4 bases, there was a span of 23 bases. The CDR3 is 16 amino acids. Germline lookup yields CDR1 MNHNY and CDR2 SVGAGI (reference sequence).

Only a few counts were recorded for this clone. The chain links TRBV18 to TRBJ2-3; D ambiguous. Germline lookup yields CDR1 KGHSH and CDR2 LQKENI. The CDR3 spans 13 residues. Trimming took off 2 bases at V and 5 bases at J, with 8 bases between the two ends. CDR3 protein: CASSPSKVDTQYF. CDR3 nucleotide sequence: TGTGCCAGCTCACCATCGAAGGTAGATACGCAGTATTTT. Full variable domain (outside the CDR3, taken from reference TRBV18 and TRBJ2-3): NAGVMQNPRHLVRRRGQEARLRCSPMKGHSHVYWYRQLPEEGLKFMVYLQKENIIDESGMPKERFSAEFPKEGPSILRIQQVVRGDSAAYFCASSPSKVDTQYFGPGTRLTVL.

The chain carries TRBV15 and TRBJ1-3; D uncertain. Germline assignment: CDR1 LNHNV and CDR2 YYDKDF (reference sequence). Trimming cost V 5 bases and J 4 bases, with 6 bases left between them. CDR3 length: 12 residues. The CDR3 DNA is TGTGCCACCAGCCCCCGCGGAAACACCATATATTTT. The encoded protein is CATSPRGNTIYF.

J is TRBJ2-5 and V is TRBV12-5; D ambiguous. Germline CDR1 LGHNT, CDR2 FRNRAP. The CDR3 is 12 amino acids. V shed 0 bases and J shed 5 bases, with 4 bases lying between them. CDR3 sequence reads: CASGLVPETQYF. The DNA for the CDR3 is TGTGCTAGTGGTTTGGTACCGGAGACCCAGTACTTC.

A word on this clone: One end of the junction does not line up with germline, which may come from a read error. This chain links TRBV10-2 with TRBJ1-5; a possible D gene is TRBD1 (5 bases). The germline gives CDR1 WSHSY, CDR2 SAAADI. This CDR3 region has 15 residues. In DNA, the CDR3 is TGCGCCAGCACTGAGGACATCGGTCCCAGCCAGCCCCAGCATTTT. Protein sequence: CASTEDIGPSQPQHF.

The chain couples TRBV6-5 to TRBJ1-1, with no clear D. The CDR3 covers 14 residues. CDR1 is MNHEY and CDR2 is SVGAGI in the germline V gene. V gave up 5 bases and J gave up 1 base, with 11 bases separating them. CDR3 sequence (DNA): TGTGCCAGCAGTGGCAGAGGATCGAACACTGAAGCTTTCTTT. This encodes CASSGRGSNTEAFF.

This clone was counted a few times. This chain connects TRBV29-1 to TRBJ1-5; D is possibly TRBD1 (5 bases). Between the trimmed V and J ends, which lost 7 bases and 0 bases, there was a span of 10 bases. The CDR3 totals 13 residues. The germline gives CDR1 SQVTM, CDR2 ANQGSEA. The DNA of the CDR3 is TGCAGCGCACAGGTTAATAGCAATCAGCCCCAGCATTTT. This codes for CSAQVNSNQPQHF. Full variable domain (missing parts from reference TRBV29-1 and TRBJ1-5): SAVISQKPSRDICQRGTSLTIQCQVDSQVTMMFWYRQQPGQSLTLIATANQGSEATYESGFVIDKFPISRPNLTFSTLTVSNMSPEDSSIYLCSAQVNSNQPQHFGDGTRLSIL.

The chain combines TRBV6-6 with TRBJ1-2; TRBD1 matches 9 bases. CDR3 length: 15 amino acids. CDR1 and CDR2 (germline): MNHNY, SVGAGI (reference sequence). V shed 4 bases and J 6 bases; nucleotides not matched to a gene: 9. The DNA of the CDR3 is TGTGCCAGCAGTTCTCCAGGACAGGGGATTCATGGCTACACCTTC. Translation: CASSSPGQGIHGYTF.

CDR3 region: CASSLGTSGAGELFF. CDR3 sequence (DNA): TGTGCCAGCAGCTTAGGGACTAGCGGGGCCGGGGAGCTGTTTTTT. The J gene is TRBJ2-2, the V gene TRBV7-6, with 12 nucleotides matching TRBD2. The CDR3 is 15 residues long. Germline CDR1 SGHVS, CDR2 FNYEAQ. Trimming removed 1 base from V and 6 bases from J; junction bases left unmatched: 0.

This clone appeared once. This sequence joins TRBV11-2 and TRBJ2-1, with D perhaps being TRBD1 or TRBD2 (7 bases each). The V end was cut by 3 bases, the J end by 7 bases, with 16 bases between. Germline V gene sequence: CDR1 SGHAT, CDR2 FQNNGV. This CDR3 spans 15 amino acids. CDR3 residues: CASSFQRQGGNEQFF. DNA for the CDR3: TGTGCCAGCAGCTTTCAGCGGCAGGGGGGGAATGAGCAGTTCTTC.

The rearrangement links TRBV6-5 to TRBJ2-5, with D possibly matching TRBD2 (5 bases). The CDR3 length is 15 residues. CDR1 MNHEY and CDR2 SVGAGI come from the germline V gene. V lost 6 bases and J lost 5, with 19 bases in between. The chain's CDR3 is CASSASFEGLETQYF. In nucleotides, the CDR3 is TGTGCCAGCAGCGCTTCTTTTGAGGGTCTTGAGACCCAGTACTTC.

The chain carries TRBV25-1 and TRBJ1-1; TRBD1 aligns across 7 bases. The CDR3 loop spans 14 amino acids. CDR1 and CDR2 (germline): MGHDK, SYGVNS. V lost 4 bases to trimming and J lost 5 bases; unmatched junction nucleotides: 7. CDR3 residues: CASSAQGTGTEAFF. The CDR3 coding sequence is TGTGCCAGCAGTGCACAGGGGACGGGGACTGAAGCTTTCTTT.

The V call is TRBV2, the J call TRBJ2-7, with TRBD1 as a possible D gene (6 bases). This CDR3 is built from 15 residues. Trimming took off 6 bases at V and 3 bases at J, with 18 bases between the two ends. CDR1 is SNHLY, CDR2 FYNNEI, per germline. CDR3: CASRDPTGDYYEQYF. CDR3 nucleotides: TGTGCCAGCAGGGACCCGACAGGAGATTACTACGAGCAGTACTTC. Looking up the rest from reference TRBV2 and TRBJ2-7 gives the full variable domain: EPEVTQTPSHQVTQMGQEVILRCVPISNHLYFYWYRQILGQKVEFLVSFYNNEISEKSEIFDDQFSVERPDGSNFTLKIRSTKLEDSAMYFCASRDPTGDYYEQYFGPGTRLTVT.

The rearrangement joins TRBV28 to TRBJ1-5; unclear D gene. The V gene lost 3 bases and the J gene lost 9 bases, with 6 bases spanning the gap. The CDR3 length is 11 residues. Germline V gives CDR1 MDHEN, CDR2 SYDVKM. This CDR3 reads CASSFAGPQHF. Written as DNA, the CDR3 is TGTGCCAGCAGTTTCGCCGGGCCCCAGCATTTT.

The CDR3 spells CASSLYARGPVDVLTF. CDR3 in DNA: TGTGCCAGCAGTTTATATGCGCGGGGGCCCGTCGACGTCCTGACTTTC. The chain combines TRBV27 with TRBJ2-6; possibly TRBD2 for D (7 bases). There are 16 residues in the CDR3. The V gene's germline CDR1 is MNHEY and CDR2 SMNVEV (reference sequence). V shed 1 base and J shed 11 bases, with 18 bases lying between them.

This clone was detected a few times. The chain links TRBV10-2 to TRBJ2-7; D might be TRBD2 (6 bases). CDR3 length equals 15 residues. Germline lookup yields CDR1 WSHSY and CDR2 SAAADI. V was shortened by 3 bases and J by 6 bases, with 18 bases between the two germline ends. The CDR3 is CASSEGGARGSEQYF. Here the CDR3 DNA reads TGCGCCAGCAGTGAAGGTGGTGCGCGGGGAAGCGAGCAGTACTTC.

The J gene is TRBJ2-3, the V gene TRBV2; D is unresolved. The CDR3 contains 14 residues. Germline loops: CDR1 SNHLY, CDR2 FYNNEI. The V end was cut by 6 bases, the J end by 4 bases, with 14 bases between. The CDR3 region is CASRSSRGADTQYF. The CDR3 region has the DNA TGTGCCAGCAGATCCAGCCGTGGGGCAGATACGCAGTATTTT. Filled out from reference TRBV2 and TRBJ2-3, the complete variable domain reads EPEVTQTPSHQVTQMGQEVILRCVPISNHLYFYWYRQILGQKVEFLVSFYNNEISEKSEIFDDQFSVERPDGSNFTLKIRSTKLEDSAMYFCASRSSRGADTQYFGPGTRLTVL.

This chain joins TRBV2 and TRBJ1-1; the D gene is possibly TRBD1 (5 bases). This CDR3 spans 14 amino acids. V was trimmed by 4 bases and J by 0 bases, leaving 9 bases between them. Germline CDR1 reads SNHLY; CDR2 reads FYNNEI. The CDR3 loop reads CASSGGLLNTEAFF. The CDR3 DNA follows: TGTGCCAGCAGTGGGGGACTATTGAACACTGAAGCTTTCTTT.

V usage is TRBV6-5 and J usage is TRBJ1-5, with D hard to call. The CDR3 covers 13 residues. Germline V gene sequence: CDR1 MNHEY, CDR2 SVGAGI. The V and J ends lost 2 bases and 6 bases respectively, with 8 bases between them. CDR3 sequence (DNA): TGTGCCAGCAGTTACAGGGAGGGTCAGCCCCAGCATTTT. It encodes CASSYREGQPQHF.

The chain is built from TRBV5-1 and TRBJ2-1; maybe TRBD2 (5 bases). The CDR3 contains 13 residues. The germline gives CDR1 SGHRS, CDR2 YFSETQ. Between the trimmed V and J ends, which lost 2 bases and 7 bases, there was a span of 10 bases. The CDR3 here is CASSFRLANEQFF. CDR3 DNA sequence: TGCGCCAGCAGCTTTAGGCTAGCTAATGAGCAGTTCTTC.

This chain connects TRBV4-2 to TRBJ2-5; D perhaps matches TRBD2 (5 bases). V was pared by 0 bases and J by 2 bases, with 13 bases between. The germline V gene encodes CDR1 LGHNA and CDR2 YNFKEQ. This CDR3 has 16 amino acids. CDR3 amino acids: CASSQDRGGIQETQYF. CDR3 bases: TGTGCCAGCAGCCAAGATCGGGGTGGGATTCAAGAGACCCAGTACTTC.